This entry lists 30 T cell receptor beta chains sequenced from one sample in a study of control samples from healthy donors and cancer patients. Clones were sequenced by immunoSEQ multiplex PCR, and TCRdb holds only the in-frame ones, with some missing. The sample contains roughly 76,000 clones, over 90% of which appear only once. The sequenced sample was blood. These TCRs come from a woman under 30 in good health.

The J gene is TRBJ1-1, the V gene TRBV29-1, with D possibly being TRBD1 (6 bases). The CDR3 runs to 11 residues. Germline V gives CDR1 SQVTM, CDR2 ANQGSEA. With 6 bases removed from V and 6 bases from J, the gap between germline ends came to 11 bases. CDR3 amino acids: CSVHRQAEAFF. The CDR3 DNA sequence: TGCAGCGTCCACCGACAGGCTGAAGCTTTCTTT.

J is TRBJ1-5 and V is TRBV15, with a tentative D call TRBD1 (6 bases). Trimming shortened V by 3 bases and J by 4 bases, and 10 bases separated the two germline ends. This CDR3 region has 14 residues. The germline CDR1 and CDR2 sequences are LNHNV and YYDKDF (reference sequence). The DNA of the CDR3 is TGTGCCACCAGCAGCTCAGGGGCAAATCAGCCCCAGCATTTT. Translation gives CATSSSGANQPQHF.

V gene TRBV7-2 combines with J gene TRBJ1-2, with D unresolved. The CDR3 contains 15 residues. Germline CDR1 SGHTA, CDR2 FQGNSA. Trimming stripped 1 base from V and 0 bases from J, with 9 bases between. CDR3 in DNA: TGTGCCAGCAGCTTAGTGGCGCAAGCTAACTATGGCTACACCTTC. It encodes CASSLVAQANYGYTF.

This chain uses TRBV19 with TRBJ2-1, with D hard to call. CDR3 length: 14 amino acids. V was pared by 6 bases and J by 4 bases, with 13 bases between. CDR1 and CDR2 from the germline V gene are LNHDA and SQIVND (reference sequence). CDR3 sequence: CASRIGRLYNEQFF. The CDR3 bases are TGTGCCAGTAGGATTGGGCGTCTTTACAATGAGCAGTTCTTC.

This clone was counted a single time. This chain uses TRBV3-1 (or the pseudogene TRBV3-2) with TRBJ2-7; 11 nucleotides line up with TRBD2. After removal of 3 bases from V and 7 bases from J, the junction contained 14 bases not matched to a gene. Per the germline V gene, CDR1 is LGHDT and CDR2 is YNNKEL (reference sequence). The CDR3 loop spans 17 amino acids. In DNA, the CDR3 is TGTGCCAGCAGCCAGACGGATAGGCTAGCGGGGGGAGGGGAGCAGTACTTC. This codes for CASSQTDRLAGGGEQYF.

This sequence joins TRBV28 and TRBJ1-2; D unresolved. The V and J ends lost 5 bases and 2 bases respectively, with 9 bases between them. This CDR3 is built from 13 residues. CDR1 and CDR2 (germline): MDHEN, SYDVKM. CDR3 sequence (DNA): TGTGCCAGCAGTCTAGTGGGGAACTATGGCTACACCTTC. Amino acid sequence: CASSLVGNYGYTF.

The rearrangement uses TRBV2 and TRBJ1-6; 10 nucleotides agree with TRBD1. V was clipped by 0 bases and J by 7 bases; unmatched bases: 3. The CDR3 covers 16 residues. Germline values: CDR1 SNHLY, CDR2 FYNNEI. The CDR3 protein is CASSEALGQGNSPLHF. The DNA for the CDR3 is TGTGCCAGCAGTGAAGCTTTGGGACAGGGGAATTCACCCCTCCACTTT.

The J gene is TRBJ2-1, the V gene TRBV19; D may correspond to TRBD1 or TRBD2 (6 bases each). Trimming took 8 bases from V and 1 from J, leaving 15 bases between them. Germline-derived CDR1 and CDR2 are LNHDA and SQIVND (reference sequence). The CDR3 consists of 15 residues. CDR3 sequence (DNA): TGTGCCAGTGGAAGGGGGGCCGGATCCTACAATGAGCAGTTCTTC. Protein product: CASGRGAGSYNEQFF.

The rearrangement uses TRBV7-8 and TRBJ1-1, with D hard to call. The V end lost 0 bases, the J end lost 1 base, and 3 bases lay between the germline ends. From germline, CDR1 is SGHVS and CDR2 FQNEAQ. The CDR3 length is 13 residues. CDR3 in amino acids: CASSLAENTEAFF. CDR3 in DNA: TGTGCCAGCAGCTTAGCCGAGAACACTGAAGCTTTCTTT.

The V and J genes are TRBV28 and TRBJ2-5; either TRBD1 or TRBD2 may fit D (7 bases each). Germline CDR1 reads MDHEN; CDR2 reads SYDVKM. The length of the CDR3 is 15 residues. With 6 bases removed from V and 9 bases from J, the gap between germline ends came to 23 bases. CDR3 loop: CASSPPPGGEVAQYF. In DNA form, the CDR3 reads TGTGCCAGCAGCCCCCCCCCAGGGGGGGAGGTGGCCCAGTACTTC.

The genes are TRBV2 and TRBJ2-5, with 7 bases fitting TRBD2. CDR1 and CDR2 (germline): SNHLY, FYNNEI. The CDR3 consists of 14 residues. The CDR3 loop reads CASRGGTYQETQYF. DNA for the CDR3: TGTGCTAGCCGGGGAGGGACGTACCAAGAGACCCAGTACTTC.

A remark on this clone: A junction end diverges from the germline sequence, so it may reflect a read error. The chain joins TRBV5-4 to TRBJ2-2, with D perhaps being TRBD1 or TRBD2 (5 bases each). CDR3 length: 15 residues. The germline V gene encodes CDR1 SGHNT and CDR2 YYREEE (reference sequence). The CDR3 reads CASTLGLAGTGELFF. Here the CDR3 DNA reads TGTGCCAGCACCTTGGGGCTAGCTGGCACCGGGGAGCTGTTTTTT. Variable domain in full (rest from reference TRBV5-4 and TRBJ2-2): ETGVTQSPTHLIKTRGQQVTLRCSSQSGHNTVSWYQQALGQGPQFIFQYYREEENGRGNFPPRFSGLQFPNYSSELNVNALELDDSALYLCASTLGLAGTGELFFGEGSRLTVL.

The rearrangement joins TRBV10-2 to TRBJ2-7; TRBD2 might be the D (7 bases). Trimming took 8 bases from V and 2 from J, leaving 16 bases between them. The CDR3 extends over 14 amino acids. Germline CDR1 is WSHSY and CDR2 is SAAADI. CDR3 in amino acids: CASLRGAGTYEQYF. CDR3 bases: TGCGCCAGCCTACGGGGGGCCGGCACCTACGAGCAGTACTTC.

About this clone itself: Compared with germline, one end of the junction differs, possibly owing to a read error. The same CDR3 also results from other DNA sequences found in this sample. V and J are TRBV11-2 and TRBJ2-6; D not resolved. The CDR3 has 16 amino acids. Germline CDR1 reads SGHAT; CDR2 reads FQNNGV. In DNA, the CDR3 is TGTGCCAGCAGCCTAGATAGTCACTCTGGGGCCAACGTCCTGACTTTC. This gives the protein CASSLDSHSGANVLTF.

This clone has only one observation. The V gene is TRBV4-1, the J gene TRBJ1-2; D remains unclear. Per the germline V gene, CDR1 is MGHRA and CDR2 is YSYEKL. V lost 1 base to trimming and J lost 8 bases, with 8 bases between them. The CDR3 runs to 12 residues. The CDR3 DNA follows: TGCGCCAGCAGCCAAGTCATGGGGGGCTACACCTTC. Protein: CASSQVMGGYTF.

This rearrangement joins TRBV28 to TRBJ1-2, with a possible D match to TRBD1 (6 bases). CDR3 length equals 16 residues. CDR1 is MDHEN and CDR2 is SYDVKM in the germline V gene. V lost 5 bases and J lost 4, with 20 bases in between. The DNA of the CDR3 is TGTGCCAGCAGTCCCACGCCCGCCGGGGGGGCCTATGGCTACACCTTC. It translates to CASSPTPAGGAYGYTF.

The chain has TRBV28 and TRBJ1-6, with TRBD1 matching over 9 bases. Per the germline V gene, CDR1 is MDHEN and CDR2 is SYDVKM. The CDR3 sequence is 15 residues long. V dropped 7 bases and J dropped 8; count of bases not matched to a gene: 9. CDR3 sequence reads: CASKKPGQGDSPLHF. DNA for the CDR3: TGTGCCAGCAAGAAACCGGGACAGGGTGATTCACCCCTCCACTTT.

CDR3 protein: CASSPPKWTPEKLFF. As DNA, the CDR3 is TGTGCCAGCAGCCCCCCTAAGTGGACGCCCGAAAAACTGTTTTTT. V is TRBV7-9 and J is TRBJ1-4; D gene uncertain. Trimming took off 5 bases at V and 8 bases at J, with 18 bases between the two ends. The CDR3 is 15 residues long. The germline CDR1 and CDR2 sequences are SEHNR and FQNEAQ (reference sequence).

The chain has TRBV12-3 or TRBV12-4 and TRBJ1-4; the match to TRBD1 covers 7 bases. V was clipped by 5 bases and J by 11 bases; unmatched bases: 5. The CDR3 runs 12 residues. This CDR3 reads CASSAGTAKLFF. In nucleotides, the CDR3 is TGTGCCAGCAGTGCGGGGACAGCGAAACTGTTTTTT.

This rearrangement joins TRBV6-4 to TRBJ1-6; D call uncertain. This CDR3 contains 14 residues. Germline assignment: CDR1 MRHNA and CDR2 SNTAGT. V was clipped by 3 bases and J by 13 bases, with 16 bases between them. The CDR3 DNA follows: TGTGCCAGCAGTGATTCGAGATGGGGAGCGCCCCTCCACTTT. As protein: CASSDSRWGAPLHF.

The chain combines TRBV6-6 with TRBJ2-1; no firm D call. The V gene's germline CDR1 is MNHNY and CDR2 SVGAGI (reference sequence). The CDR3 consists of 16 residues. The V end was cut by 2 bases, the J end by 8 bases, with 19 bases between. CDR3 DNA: TGTGCCAGCAGTTACGGAAGATCCCGCCAAAGGGATGAGCAGTTCTTC. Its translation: CASSYGRSRQRDEQFF.

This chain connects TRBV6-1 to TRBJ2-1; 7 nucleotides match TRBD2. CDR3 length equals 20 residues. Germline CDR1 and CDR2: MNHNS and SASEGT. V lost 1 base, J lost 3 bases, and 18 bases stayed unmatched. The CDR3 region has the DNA TGTGCCAGCAGTGAAGGGGGGGGTCGGCTAGCGGAGCTGCTCTACAATGAGCAGTTCTTC. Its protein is CASSEGGGRLAELLYNEQFF.

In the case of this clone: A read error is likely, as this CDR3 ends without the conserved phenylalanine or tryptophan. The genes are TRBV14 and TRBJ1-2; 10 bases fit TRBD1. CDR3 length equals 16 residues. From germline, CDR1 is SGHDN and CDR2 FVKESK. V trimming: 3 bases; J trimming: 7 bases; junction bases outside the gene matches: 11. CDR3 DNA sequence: TGTGCCAGCAGCCACCCTGGAGGGACAGGGGTTAGTGGCTACACCCTC. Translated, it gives CASSHPGGTGVSGYTL.

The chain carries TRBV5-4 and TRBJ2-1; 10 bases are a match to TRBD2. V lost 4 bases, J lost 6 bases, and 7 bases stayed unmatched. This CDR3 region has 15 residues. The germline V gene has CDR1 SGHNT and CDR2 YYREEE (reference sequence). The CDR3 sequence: CASSPGLALGNEQFF. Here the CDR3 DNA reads TGTGCCAGCAGCCCGGGACTAGCGCTCGGCAATGAGCAGTTCTTC. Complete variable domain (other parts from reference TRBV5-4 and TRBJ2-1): ETGVTQSPTHLIKTRGQQVTLRCSSQSGHNTVSWYQQALGQGPQFIFQYYREEENGRGNFPPRFSGLQFPNYSSELNVNALELDDSALYLCASSPGLALGNEQFFGPGTRLTVL.

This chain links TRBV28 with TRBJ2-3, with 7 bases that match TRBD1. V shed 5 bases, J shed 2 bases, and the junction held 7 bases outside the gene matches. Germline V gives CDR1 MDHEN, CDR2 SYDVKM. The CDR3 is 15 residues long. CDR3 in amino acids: CASSARDRYTDTQYF. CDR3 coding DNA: TGTGCCAGCAGTGCCCGGGACAGATACACAGATACGCAGTATTTT.

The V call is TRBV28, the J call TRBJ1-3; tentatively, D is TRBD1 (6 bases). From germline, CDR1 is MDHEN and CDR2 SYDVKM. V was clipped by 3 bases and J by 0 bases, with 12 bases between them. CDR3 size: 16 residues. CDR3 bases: TGTGCCAGCAGTTTCACAGGGACACCCTCTGGAAACACCATATATTTT. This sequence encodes CASSFTGTPSGNTIYF. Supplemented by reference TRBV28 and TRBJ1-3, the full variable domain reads DVKVTQSSRYLVKRTGEKVFLECVQDMDHENMFWYRQDPGLGLRLIYFSYDVKMKEKGDIPEGYSVSREKKERFSLILESASTNQTSMYLCASSFTGTPSGNTIYFGEGSWLTVV.

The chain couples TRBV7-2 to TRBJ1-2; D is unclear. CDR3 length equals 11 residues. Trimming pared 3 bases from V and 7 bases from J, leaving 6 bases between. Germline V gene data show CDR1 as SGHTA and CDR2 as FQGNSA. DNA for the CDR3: TGTGCCAGCAGCTTCAAGTTTGGCTACACCTTC. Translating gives CASSFKFGYTF.

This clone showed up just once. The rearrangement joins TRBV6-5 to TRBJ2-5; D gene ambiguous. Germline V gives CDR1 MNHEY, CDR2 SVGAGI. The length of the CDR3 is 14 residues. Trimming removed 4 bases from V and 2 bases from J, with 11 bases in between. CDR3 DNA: TGTGCCAGCAGTTTTGTTGTGGGGCAAGAGACCCAGTACTTC. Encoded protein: CASSFVVGQETQYF.

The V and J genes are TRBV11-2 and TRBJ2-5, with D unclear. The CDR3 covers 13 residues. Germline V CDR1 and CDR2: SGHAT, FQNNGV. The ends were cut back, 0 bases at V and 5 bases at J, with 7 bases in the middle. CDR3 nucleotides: TGTGCCAGCAGCTTAGAACAGATCGAGACCCAGTACTTC. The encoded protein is CASSLEQIETQYF.

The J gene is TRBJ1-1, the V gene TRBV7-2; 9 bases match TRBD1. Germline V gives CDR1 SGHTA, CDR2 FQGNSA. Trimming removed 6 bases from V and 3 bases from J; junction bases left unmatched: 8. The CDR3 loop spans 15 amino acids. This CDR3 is CASRRQGGVDTEAFF. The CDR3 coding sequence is TGTGCCAGCAGAAGACAGGGGGGGGTGGACACTGAAGCTTTCTTT. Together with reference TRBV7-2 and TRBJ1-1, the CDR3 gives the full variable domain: GAGVSQSPSNKVTEKGKDVELRCDPISGHTALYWYRQSLGQGLEFLIYFQGNSAPDKSGLPSDRFSAERTGGSVSTLTIQRTQQEDSAVYLCASRRQGGVDTEAFFGQGTRLTVV.